This TCR beta chain was sequenced in a study of T-cell memory formation after mild COVID-19. About the study: Largely, the TCR clusters proved donor specific.

This clonotype came up a few times. Each CDR3 protein gets one entry after TCRdb re-called the 5' RACE reads with MiXCR. The sample consists of approximately 42,000 distinct CDR3 sequences, roughly 7.2% of them appearing once. The CDR3 extends over 16 amino acids. V lost 1 base, J lost 10 bases, and 9 bases stayed unmatched. This clonotype originated in an adult who had mild COVID-19 (a few samples of this study predate the infection). Cell type and time point are not known. The V gene is TRBV23-1, the J gene TRBJ1-6; 8 bases are shared with TRBD1. TRBV23-1 belongs to the ORF category, with a function that is uncertain. The sequenced sample consisted of PBMCs or a T cell subset sorted from them (not recorded which). The DNA of the CDR3 is TGCGCCAGCAGTCAATTGTTCCGACAGGGGAGATCACCCCTCCACTTT. It yields the protein CASSQLFRQGRSPLHF.